The TCR beta chain described here comes from a study of graft-versus-host responses after intestinal transplantation. At the level of the study: Every recipient underwent anti-thymocyte globulin induction, then tacrolimus and steroids for roughly 3 years.

Clones were sequenced by immunoSEQ multiplex PCR, and TCRdb holds only the in-frame ones, with some missing. The table shows around 100,000 clones, with roughly nine tenths occurring only once. V trimming: 4 bases; J trimming: 3 bases; junction bases outside the gene matches: 8. Germline CDR1 reads ENHRY; CDR2 reads SYGVKD. This CDR3 is 18 amino acids long. General study findings and limits: Marrow from the recipient contained GvH clones, some of which had appeared first in ileum or blood. Within the allografts of patients who had graft-donor T cell macrochimerism, graft-versus-host to host-versus-graft clonal ratios were high. After transplant, early declines in HvG clones were associated with peak levels of circulating GvH clones.

For this clone: No antigen is known for it.

The input for sequencing was unstimulated CD4+ T cells sorted from spleen or lymph node cells, taken before transplant. This clonotype originated in a human donor who was the organ donor for an intestinal transplant. The chain employs TRBV10-3 and TRBJ2-1; 14 bases map to TRBD2. CDR3 region: CAISGLTSGGANYNEQFF. The CDR3 bases are TGTGCCATCAGTGGTTTGACTAGCGGGGGGGCTAACTACAATGAGCAGTTCTTC.